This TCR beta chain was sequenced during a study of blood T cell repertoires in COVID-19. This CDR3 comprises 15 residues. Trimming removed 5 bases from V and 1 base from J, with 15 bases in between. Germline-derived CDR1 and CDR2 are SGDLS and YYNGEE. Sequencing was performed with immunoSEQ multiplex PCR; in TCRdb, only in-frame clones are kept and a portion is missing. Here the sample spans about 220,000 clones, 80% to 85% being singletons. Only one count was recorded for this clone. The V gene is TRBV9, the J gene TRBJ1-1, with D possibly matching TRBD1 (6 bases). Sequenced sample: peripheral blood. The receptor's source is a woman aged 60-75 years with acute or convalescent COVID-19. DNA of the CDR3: TGTGCCAGCAGTGTGCTCGGACAGACGAACACTGAAGCTTTCTTT. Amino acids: CASSVLGQTNTEAFF.